This is a list of T cell receptor beta chains from one sample in a study of blood T cell repertoires in COVID-19. Clones were read by immunoSEQ multiplex PCR, and TCRdb kept only the in-frame ones, dropping some. The sample records a few hundred thousand clones, under 90% being singletons. The sequencing input was peripheral blood. These receptors were collected from a middle-aged woman who had recovered from COVID-19. Both conserved end residues are part of each CDR3. Fields, in order: clone size, V gene, J gene, D gene, CDR3 protein, CDR3 DNA. The D gene is left open where the match is weak. Size values are once, few and many counts, or a class for expanded clones, and some rows have none.

>NA|TRBV7-6|TRBJ1-4|NA
CASSLGSAGTNEKLFF
TGTGCCAGCAGCTTAGGCTCGGCAGGGACAAATGAAAAACTGTTTTTT
>NA|TRBV5-1|TRBJ2-3|NA
CASSLARGIALTDTQYF
TGCGCCAGCAGCTTGGCCAGAGGGATAGCCCTCACAGATACGCAGTATTTT
>NA|TRBV10-1|TRBJ2-7|TRBD1
CASSEGQGYEQYF
TGCGCCAGCAGCGAGGGACAGGGCTACGAGCAGTACTTC
>once|TRBV9|TRBJ2-5|TRBD1
CASSKAGTGEETQYF
TGTGCCAGCAGTAAAGCCGGGACAGGGGAAGAGACCCAGTACTTC
>NA|TRBV24-1|TRBJ2-7|TRBD1
CATSDLSTGSEQYF
TGTGCCACCAGTGATTTGTCGACAGGGAGCGAGCAGTACTTC
>NA|TRBV2|TRBJ1-2|NA
CASSPQNYGYTF
TGTGCCAGCAGTCCTCAGAACTATGGCTACACCTTC
>few|TRBV7-2|TRBJ2-1|TRBD2
CASSFRIAGANNEQFF
TGTGCCAGCAGCTTTCGAATAGCGGGAGCCAACAATGAGCAGTTCTTC
>NA|TRBV30|TRBJ2-5|TRBD2
CAWGSGRVQETQYF
TGTGCCTGGGGAAGCGGGAGAGTCCAAGAGACCCAGTACTTC
>NA|TRBV27|TRBJ2-1|NA
CASSLSVENEQFF
TGTGCCAGCAGTTTGAGTGTCGAGAATGAGCAGTTCTTC
>NA|TRBV18|TRBJ2-3|TRBD2
CASSPPTSGSTDTQYF
TGTGCCAGCTCACCACCGACTAGCGGGAGCACAGATACGCAGTATTTT
>once|TRBV27|TRBJ2-3|NA
CASSLQVSRGRNTQYF
TGTGCCAGCAGTTTACAAGTCTCCCGCGGCCGGAATACGCAGTATTTT
>NA|TRBV25-1|TRBJ1-6|NA
CASTGGVGGSPLHF
TGTGCCAGCACTGGCGGGGTTGGAGGTTCACCCCTCCACTTT
>NA|TRBV3-1/TRBV3-2|TRBJ2-2|TRBD2
CASSRRETGELFF
TGTGCCAGCAGCCGGCGGGAGACCGGGGAGCTGTTTTTT
>NA|TRBV25-1|TRBJ1-2|NA
CASSAGYGYTF
TGTGCCAGCAGTGCGGGGTATGGCTACACCTTC
>NA|TRBV28|TRBJ2-7|NA
CASGQSYEQYF
TGTGCCAGTGGACAGTCCTACGAGCAGTACTTC
>once|TRBV30|TRBJ1-2|NA
CAWQPTDWVGDGYTF
TGTGCCTGGCAACCCACCGACTGGGTTGGTGACGGCTACACCTTC
>NA|TRBV5-1|TRBJ2-7|TRBD1
CASSWDRGAYEQYF
TGCGCCAGCAGCTGGGACAGGGGTGCCTACGAGCAGTACTTC
>NA|TRBV29-1|TRBJ1-2|NA
CSVDPGQNLGYTF
TGCAGCGTTGATCCCGGACAGAACTTGGGCTACACCTTC
>few|TRBV6-5|TRBJ1-5|NA
CASRLSGDNQPQHF
TGTGCCAGCAGGTTGTCAGGGGATAATCAGCCCCAGCATTTT
>once|TRBV11-3|TRBJ2-7|NA
CASSLVDTGEQYF
TGTGCCAGCAGCTTAGTCGACACAGGCGAGCAGTACTTC
>NA|TRBV7-8|TRBJ2-7|NA
CASSLEGAHYEQYF
TGTGCCAGCAGCTTAGAAGGGGCCCACTACGAGCAGTACTTC
>NA|TRBV2|TRBJ2-1|TRBD2
CASHRLSSGRANEQFF
TGTGCCAGCCACAGACTTTCTAGCGGGAGGGCCAATGAGCAGTTCTTC
>NA|TRBV6-5|TRBJ2-1|NA
CASSYSRVYNEQFF
TGTGCCAGCAGTTACTCGAGAGTCTACAATGAGCAGTTCTTC
>NA|TRBV7-2|TRBJ2-3|TRBD1
CASSLVGRTGGADTQYF
TGTGCCAGCAGCTTAGTTGGTAGGACAGGGGGCGCAGATACGCAGTATTTT
>NA|TRBV24-1|TRBJ2-1|NA
CATSDFLGEQFF
TGTGCCACCAGTGATTTTCTAGGAGAGCAGTTCTTC
>NA|TRBV27|TRBJ2-2|TRBD2
CASSPIAGGETGELFF
TGTGCCAGCAGTCCTATAGCGGGAGGGGAAACCGGGGAGCTGTTTTTT
>NA|TRBV9|TRBJ2-5|NA
CASSVAVTGGGLEETQYF
TGTGCCAGCAGCGTAGCGGTTACAGGGGGGGGTTTGGAAGAGACCCAGTACTTC
>NA|TRBV27|TRBJ2-3|TRBD2
CASSYAGRGPDTQYF
TGTGCCAGCAGTTATGCAGGGAGGGGACCAGATACGCAGTATTTT
>NA|TRBV18|TRBJ1-1|TRBD1
CASSGQGGTTEAFF
TGTGCCAGCTCTGGACAGGGGGGGACCACTGAAGCTTTCTTT
>NA|TRBV3-1/TRBV3-2|TRBJ1-1|TRBD1
CASSLTGEAEAFF
TGTGCCAGCAGCCTGACAGGGGAGGCTGAAGCTTTCTTT
>NA|TRBV27|TRBJ2-2|TRBD2
CASSEAGRLFF
TGTGCCAGCAGCGAAGCGGGGCGGCTGTTTTTT
>NA|TRBV30|TRBJ2-5|NA
CALDRNQETQYF
TGTGCCTTAGACAGAAACCAAGAGACCCAGTACTTC
>NA|TRBV25-1|TRBJ2-3|NA
CASSRRDWGTDTQYF
TGTGCCAGCAGTCGACGGGATTGGGGAACAGATACGCAGTATTTT
>NA|TRBV7-8|TRBJ2-1|TRBD2
CASSFRTSGYNEQFF
TGTGCCAGCAGCTTCCGGACTAGCGGTTACAATGAGCAGTTCTTC
>NA|TRBV5-1|TRBJ2-3|TRBD2
CASTRVGGRAGDTQYF
TGCGCCAGCACCCGCGTAGGTGGGAGGGCCGGAGATACGCAGTATTTT
>NA|TRBV29-1|TRBJ2-5|TRBD2
CSVDGREGLMTQYF
TGCAGCGTTGACGGGCGGGAGGGGCTTATGACCCAGTACTTC
>NA|TRBV7-9|TRBJ1-1|NA
CASTPNINTEAFF
TGTGCCAGCACTCCCAACATAAACACTGAAGCTTTCTTT
>NA|TRBV19|TRBJ1-2|NA
CASQADGVNYGYTF
TGTGCCAGCCAAGCGGACGGGGTTAACTATGGCTACACCTTC
>NA|TRBV4-2|TRBJ2-7|TRBD2
CASSQTSGSSYEQYF
TGTGCCAGCAGCCAGACTAGCGGGAGCTCCTACGAGCAGTACTTC
>NA|TRBV5-4|TRBJ2-1|NA
CASSLHGTPEQFF
TGTGCCAGCAGCTTACACGGGACACCTGAGCAGTTCTTC
>NA|TRBV12-5|TRBJ2-5|TRBD2
CASGLDAGLAGGLFQETQYF
TGTGCTAGTGGTTTGGACGCGGGACTAGCGGGAGGACTATTCCAAGAGACCCAGTACTTC
>NA|TRBV5-1|TRBJ2-2|NA
CASKLPGDTGELFF
TGCGCCAGCAAATTACCAGGGGACACCGGGGAGCTGTTTTTT
>NA|TRBV7-2|TRBJ1-2|NA
CASSLVSGDYGYTF
TGTGCCAGCAGCTTAGTATCAGGCGACTATGGCTACACCTTC
>NA|TRBV7-2|TRBJ1-4|NA
CASSLRGVATNEKLFF
TGTGCCAGCAGCTTACGGGGGGTCGCAACTAATGAAAAACTGTTTTTT